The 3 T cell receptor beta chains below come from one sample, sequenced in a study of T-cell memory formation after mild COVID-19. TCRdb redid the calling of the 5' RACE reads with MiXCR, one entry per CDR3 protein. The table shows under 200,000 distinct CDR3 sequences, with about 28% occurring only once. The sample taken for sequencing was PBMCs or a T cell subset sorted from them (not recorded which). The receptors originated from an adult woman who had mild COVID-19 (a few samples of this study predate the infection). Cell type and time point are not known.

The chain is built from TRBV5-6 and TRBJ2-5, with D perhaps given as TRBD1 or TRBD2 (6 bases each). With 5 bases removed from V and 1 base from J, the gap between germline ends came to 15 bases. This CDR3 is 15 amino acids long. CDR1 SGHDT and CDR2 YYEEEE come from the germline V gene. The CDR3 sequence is CASRIKGGLQETQYF. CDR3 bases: TGTGCCAGCAGAATTAAAGGGGGACTCCAAGAGACCCAGTACTTC.

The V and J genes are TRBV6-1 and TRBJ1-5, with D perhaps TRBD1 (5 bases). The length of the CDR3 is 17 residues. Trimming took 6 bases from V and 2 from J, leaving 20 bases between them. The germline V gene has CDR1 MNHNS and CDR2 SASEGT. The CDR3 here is CASRGLLEQRGNQPQHF. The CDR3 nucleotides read TGTGCCAGCAGGGGACTCCTGGAGCAACGGGGCAATCAGCCCCAGCATTTT.

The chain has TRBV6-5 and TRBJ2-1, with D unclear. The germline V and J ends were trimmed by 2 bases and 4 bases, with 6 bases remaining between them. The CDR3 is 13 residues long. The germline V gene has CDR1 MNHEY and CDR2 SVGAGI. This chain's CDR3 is CASSYDGYNEQFF. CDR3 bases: TGTGCCAGCAGTTACGACGGGTACAATGAGCAGTTCTTC.